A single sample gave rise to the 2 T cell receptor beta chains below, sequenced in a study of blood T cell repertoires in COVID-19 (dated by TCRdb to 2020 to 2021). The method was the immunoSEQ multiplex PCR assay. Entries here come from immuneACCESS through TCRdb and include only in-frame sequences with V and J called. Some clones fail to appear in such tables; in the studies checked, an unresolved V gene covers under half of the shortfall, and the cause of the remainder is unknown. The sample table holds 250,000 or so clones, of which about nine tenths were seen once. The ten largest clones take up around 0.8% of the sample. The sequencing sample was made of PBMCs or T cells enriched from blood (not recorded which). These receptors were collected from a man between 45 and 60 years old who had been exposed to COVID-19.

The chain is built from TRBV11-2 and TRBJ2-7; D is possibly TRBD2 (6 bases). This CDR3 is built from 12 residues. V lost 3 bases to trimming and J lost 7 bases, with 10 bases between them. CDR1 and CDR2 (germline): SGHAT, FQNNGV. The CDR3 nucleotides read TGTGCCAGCAGCTTCAGTGGAGGGGAGCAGTACTTC. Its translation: CASSFSGGEQYF.

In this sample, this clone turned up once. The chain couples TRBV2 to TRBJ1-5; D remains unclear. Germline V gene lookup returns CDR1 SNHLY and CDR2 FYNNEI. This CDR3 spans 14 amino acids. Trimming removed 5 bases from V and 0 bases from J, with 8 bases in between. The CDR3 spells CASSRSVSNQPQHF. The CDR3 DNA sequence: TGTGCCAGCAGTCGATCAGTTAGCAATCAGCCCCAGCATTTT.